This TCR beta chain comes out of a study of blood T cell repertoires in COVID-19. At the level of the study: Some COVID-19 samples were acute and others convalescent; all came from the United States, Italy and Spain. T cells, B-cell-depleted T cells, or PBMCs supplied cDNA or gDNA.

V shed 4 bases and J 2 bases; nucleotides not matched to a gene: 9. Germline loops: CDR1 SGHKS, CDR2 YYEKEE (reference sequence). The CDR3 has 15 residues. Per the authors' pipeline: Amplified reference gene primers provided the basis for estimating nucleated cell counts. This table comes from immunoSEQ multiplex PCR, and its TCRdb copy is limited to in-frame clones, with some not included. V and J calls and clone size are as listed in that table; D and trimming were resolved from the DNA. The data contain hundreds of thousands of clones, more than 75% of them seen just once; the ten biggest clones take up about 1.6%.

The rearrangement links TRBV5-5 to TRBJ2-7; TRBD2 matches at 7 bases. The receptor's source is a woman aged 40 to 55 who had recovered from COVID-19. Sequencing used peripheral blood. CDR3 nucleotide sequence: TGTGCCAGCAGCCCGGGGGAGGGGAAAACCTACGAGCAGTACTTC. Protein product: CASSPGEGKTYEQYF.